These 10 T cell receptor beta chains came from one sample sequenced in a study of OX40 agonist ivuxolimab in advanced cancers. Here immunoSEQ multiplex PCR was the method, and the copy in TCRdb shows in-frame clones only, minus some. The data contain roughly 68,000 clones, roughly 88% of them singletons. The sample in question was CD4+ or CD8+ T cells sorted from blood, obtained in a trial of the OX40 agonist ivuxolimab. These TCRs come from an adult with an advanced solid tumor such as melanoma, head and neck, liver or kidney cancer.

The rearrangement uses TRBV6-5 and TRBJ1-1, with D unclear. From germline, CDR1 is MNHEY and CDR2 SVGAGI. CDR3 length equals 15 residues. V shed 6 bases and J shed 0 bases, with 14 bases lying between them. The CDR3 DNA reads TGTGCCAGCAGCTTAAAAGGGAAGATGAACACTGAAGCTTTCTTT. Translation: CASSLKGKMNTEAFF.

This clone has only a few counts. The J gene is TRBJ1-6, the V gene TRBV27; D is possibly TRBD1 (6 bases). Per the germline V gene, CDR1 is MNHEY and CDR2 is SMNVEV (reference sequence). V dropped 3 bases and J dropped 7 bases, with 16 bases sitting between them. CDR3 size: 16 residues. The CDR3 sequence: CASSLQGRVPNSPLHF. CDR3 bases: TGTGCCAGCAGTTTGCAGGGGAGGGTTCCGAATTCACCCCTCCACTTT.

In this sample, this clone turned up a few times. The chain employs TRBV7-2 and TRBJ1-6; no clear D. Trimming pared 2 bases from V and 8 bases from J, leaving 4 bases between. The CDR3 is made up of 12 amino acids. The germline V gene encodes CDR1 SGHTA and CDR2 FQGNSA. The CDR3 is CASSLRDSPLHF. The CDR3 DNA follows: TGTGCCAGCAGCTTAAGGGATTCACCCCTCCACTTT.

The CDR3 nucleotides read TGTGCCAGCAGTTCCGGACGGACCCACGAGCAGTACTTC. As protein: CASSSGRTHEQYF. The gene calls are TRBV7-2 and TRBJ2-7, with unresolved D. From germline, CDR1 is SGHTA and CDR2 FQGNSA. Trimming pared 6 bases from V and 5 bases from J, leaving 14 bases between. The CDR3 loop spans 13 amino acids.

The genes are TRBV18 and TRBJ2-2; D remains ambiguous. This CDR3 spans 12 amino acids. Germline V gives CDR1 KGHSH, CDR2 LQKENI. Trimming cost V 6 bases and J 6 bases, with 8 bases left between them. The CDR3 bases are TGTGCCAGCTCCCCTACGCCCGGGGAGCTGTTTTTT. It specifies CASSPTPGELFF.

This chain joins TRBV11-3 and TRBJ1-6; a weak D match, TRBD1 (5 bases). Trimming stripped 5 bases from V and 7 bases from J, with 15 bases between. CDR3 length: 15 residues. Germline assignment: CDR1 SGHNT and CDR2 YENEEA. The CDR3 is CASSLYPGPNSPLHF. DNA of the CDR3: TGTGCCAGCAGCCTTTACCCAGGGCCGAATTCACCCCTCCACTTT.

The chain combines TRBV11-3 with TRBJ2-7; D not resolved. CDR3 length: 13 amino acids. CDR1 SGHNT and CDR2 YENEEA come from the germline V gene. V lost 6 bases to trimming and J lost 3 bases, with 12 bases between them. CDR3 sequence (DNA): TGTGCCAGCAGTCGGCCCCAGAGCTACGAGCAGTACTTC. It translates to CASSRPQSYEQYF.

A note on this clone: At one of its ends the junction is not consistent with the germline gene, which may arise from a read error. The V and J genes are TRBV19 and TRBJ2-7, with a possible D match to TRBD1 (5 bases). The CDR3 is 14 residues long. Germline assignment: CDR1 LNHDA and CDR2 SQIVND (reference sequence). The CDR3 nucleotides are TGTGCCAGTAGTGTCACAGGCCCATCCTACGAGCAGTGCTTC. Its translation: CASSVTGPSYEQCF.

This chain connects TRBV9 to TRBJ1-2; 7 bases are shared with TRBD1. Germline CDR1 reads SGDLS; CDR2 reads YYNGEE. The junction had 8 bases not matched to a gene; V was cut back by 4 bases and J by 2 bases. The CDR3 has 15 amino acids. The CDR3 nucleotides read TGTGCCAGCAGCTATCATATACAGGGGAACTATGGCTACACCTTC. Protein: CASSYHIQGNYGYTF.

The chain combines TRBV7-2 with TRBJ1-2, with D tentatively TRBD1 (6 bases). The CDR3 loop spans 14 amino acids. Trimming left V 5 bases short and J 4 bases short, with 14 bases between. The germline CDR1 and CDR2 sequences are SGHTA and FQGNSA. The CDR3 protein is CASSPRTVSYGYTF. As DNA, the CDR3 is TGTGCCAGCAGCCCTCGGACAGTCTCCTATGGCTACACCTTC.